This T cell receptor (beta chain) derives from a study of cytomegalovirus exposure and HLA in healthy donors. The overall study: Across about 400 genotyped donors, just over 80% landed in the Caucasian-associated ancestry cluster.

With 60 Vbeta and 13 Jbeta primers, the PCR was carried out. Produced via immunoSEQ multiplex PCR; TCRdb's table is partial and in-frame only. The sample comprises roughly 150,000 clones, around 86% of which are singletons, and approximately 1% rests with the top ten. This CDR3 has 12 amino acids. Germline CDR1 and CDR2: MDHEN and SYDVKM. Trimming took 7 bases from V and 12 from J, leaving 16 bases between them. The sequence was obtained from a girl under 10 years old in good health and CMV-seropositive. Sequencing used PBMCs. The chain joins TRBV28 to TRBJ2-1; D possibly corresponds to TRBD1 (5 bases). The CDR3 DNA is TGTGCCAGCACTCGAGGTTGGGGCTTGCAGTTCTTC. Translated: CASTRGWGLQFF.